This record covers a single T cell receptor (beta chain). Its target is not known. This record belongs to a study of T cells in tuberculosis. Broader study findings: Shorter CDR3-alpha in active tuberculosis partly drove smaller distances.

The V segment lost 3 bases and the J segment 3 bases; nucleotides outside the gene matches: 4. Germline assignment: CDR1 SGDLS and CDR2 YYNGEE. The CDR3 loop spans 15 amino acids. Clones were sequenced by immunoSEQ multiplex PCR, and TCRdb holds only the in-frame ones, with some missing. The sample shows over 30,000 clones, approximately 96% of them seen only once. Unsorted cryopreserved PBMC were sequenced, averaging around 100,000 T cells per clinical donor. The receptor was derived from a donor aged 10-29 years with latent tuberculosis or without tuberculosis infection. The chain couples TRBV9 to TRBJ2-7; 12 nucleotides align to TRBD2. Material: PBMCs. The CDR3, as DNA: TGTGCCAGCAGCGCTGGACTAGCGGGAAGCTACGAGCAGTACTTC. Protein product: CASSAGLAGSYEQYF.